The 20 T cell receptor beta chains reported below all come from one sample, sequenced in a study of graft-versus-host responses after intestinal transplantation (dated by TCRdb to the early 2020s). These receptors have no known antigen. Library preparation was by the immunoSEQ multiplex PCR assay. The table was pulled from immuneACCESS by TCRdb, which kept in-frame rearrangements only. Such tables lose some clones; where checked, under half of the loss comes from unresolved V genes, and the rest has no known cause. Across this sample there are over 40,000 clones, with about 81% seen only once. The ten most abundant clones make up around 0.48% of the sample. Read against the paper, the sample's time point label means: cells obtained before transplantation from donor or recipient. Sequenced material: unstimulated CD4+ T cells sorted from spleen or lymph node cells, taken before transplant. The receptors stem from a human donor who was the organ donor for an intestinal transplant.

V usage is TRBV4-3 and J usage is TRBJ2-3; D call uncertain. The CDR3 length is 14 residues. V lost 0 bases and J 0 bases, leaving 4 bases between the germline ends. Germline V gene data show CDR1 as LGHNA and CDR2 as YSLEER. CDR3 nucleotides: TGCGCCAGCAGCCAAGATGTTAGCACAGATACGCAGTATTTT. Translating it yields CASSQDVSTDTQYF.

The V gene is TRBV9, the J gene TRBJ2-2, with TRBD2 identical over 7 bases. CDR3 length equals 17 residues. CDR1 is SGDLS and CDR2 is YYNGEE in the germline V gene. J lost 5 bases, V lost 3 bases, and 13 bases had no gene match. CDR3 sequence: CASSGHPRGEDTGELFF. DNA for the CDR3: TGTGCCAGCAGCGGACACCCTCGGGGGGAGGATACCGGGGAGCTGTTTTTT.

In the case of this clone: This specimen includes other DNA sequences encoding the same CDR3. The chain carries TRBV23-1 and TRBJ2-1; maybe TRBD2 (5 bases). TRBV23-1 is filed as an ORF, its function uncertain. V was cut by 2 bases and J by 7 bases, with 15 bases left in between. CDR3 size: 15 residues. The CDR3 spells CASSQRSRGVNEQFF. The CDR3 bases are TGCGCCAGCAGTCAAAGGAGCCGGGGAGTGAATGAGCAGTTCTTC.

The chain employs TRBV21-1 and TRBJ1-1; the D call TRBD1 from the table was never checked on the DNA. TRBV21-1 has pseudogene status. The CDR3 sequence is 15 residues long. The chain's CDR3 is CASSANKQENTEAFF. CDR3 nucleotide sequence: TGTGCCAGCAGCGCTAACAAACAGGAAAACACTGAAGCTTTCTTT.

V gene TRBV4-3 combines with J gene TRBJ2-1; 7 bases map to TRBD2. Germline V CDR1 and CDR2: LGHNA, YSLEER. After removal of 4 bases from V and 15 bases from J, the junction contained 15 bases not matched to a gene. The CDR3 sequence is 14 residues long. The CDR3 protein is CASSPHRSAGVAFF. The CDR3 DNA is TGCGCCAGCAGCCCCCACAGGAGCGCGGGGGTTGCGTTCTTC.

This chain connects TRBV5-5 to TRBJ1-3; 9 bases align to TRBD1. Germline V gene sequence: CDR1 SGHKS, CDR2 YYEKEE (reference sequence). The CDR3 runs to 17 residues. V trimming: 0 bases; J trimming: 4 bases; junction bases outside the gene matches: 8. CDR3 residues: CASSLAGQGSGGNTIYF. For the CDR3, the DNA is TGTGCCAGCAGCTTGGCCGGACAGGGGTCAGGAGGAAACACCATATATTTT.

The chain joins TRBV6-5 to TRBJ2-5, with D perhaps matching TRBD2 (5 bases). CDR3 length: 14 amino acids. Trimming stripped 0 bases from V and 4 bases from J, with 9 bases between. Germline V gives CDR1 MNHEY, CDR2 SVGAGI. The CDR3 DNA reads as TGTGCCAGCAGTTACTCATTTGCGGGAGAGACCCAGTACTTC. The encoded protein is CASSYSFAGETQYF.

J is TRBJ1-5 and V is TRBV7-2; 9 bases map to TRBD1. V dropped 1 base and J dropped 4; count of bases not matched to a gene: 5. Germline CDR1 SGHTA, CDR2 FQGNSA. This CDR3 spans 16 amino acids. CDR3: CASSLVGQGGNQPQHF. The CDR3 coding sequence is TGTGCCAGCAGCTTAGTGGGACAGGGAGGTAATCAGCCCCAGCATTTT.

The rearrangement uses TRBV7-2 and TRBJ2-3; D is perhaps TRBD2 (6 bases). The germline CDR1 and CDR2 sequences are SGHTA and FQGNSA. V was pared by 5 bases and J by 5 bases, with 11 bases between. There are 13 residues in the CDR3. CDR3 sequence reads: CASSVAREDTQYF. CDR3 bases: TGTGCCAGCAGCGTCGCGCGGGAAGATACGCAGTATTTT.

This chain links TRBV27 with TRBJ1-2; 10 positions agree with TRBD1. CDR3 length equals 14 residues. With V trimmed by 5 bases and J by 4 bases, 4 bases remained unmatched. The germline gives CDR1 MNHEY, CDR2 SMNVEV (reference sequence). CDR3 amino acids: CASSRQGALYGYTF. DNA of the CDR3: TGTGCCAGCAGTAGACAGGGGGCACTCTATGGCTACACCTTC.

The chain carries TRBV15 and TRBJ1-2; perhaps TRBD1 as D (5 bases). The length of the CDR3 is 14 residues. Germline V gene lookup returns CDR1 LNHNV and CDR2 YYDKDF (reference sequence). Trimming pared 0 bases from V and 4 bases from J, leaving 9 bases between. CDR3 protein: CATSRDKRGYGYTF. In DNA form, the CDR3 reads TGTGCCACCAGCAGAGATAAAAGGGGCTATGGCTACACCTTC. The entire variable domain, with the rest obtained from reference TRBV15 and TRBJ1-2, is as follows: DAMVIQNPRYQVTQFGKPVTLSCSQTLNHNVMYWYQQKSSQAPKLLFHYYDKDFNNEADTPDNFQSRRPNTSFCFLDIRSPGLGDTAMYLCATSRDKRGYGYTFGSGTRLTVV.

This clone was seen only once. The genes are TRBV5-4 and TRBJ2-6; D is perhaps TRBD1 or TRBD2 (5 bases each). CDR3 length: 18 residues. Trimming took 4 bases from V and 0 from J, leaving 17 bases between them. The germline CDR1 and CDR2 sequences are SGHNT and YYREEE (reference sequence). Written as DNA, the CDR3 is TGTGCCAGCAGCGCGACGCCGGGACGGTCCTCTGGGGCCAACGTCCTGACTTTC. It is translated as CASSATPGRSSGANVLTF.

The chain has TRBV19 and TRBJ1-4, with a tentative D call TRBD1 (6 bases). Trimming removed 7 bases from V and 8 bases from J, with 20 bases in between. Germline V lookup: CDR1 LNHDA, CDR2 SQIVND (reference sequence). The CDR3 contains 15 residues. The CDR3 coding sequence is TGTGCCAGTATGTCCCTAGGGGGGACAACCGAAAAACTGTTTTTT. Amino acid sequence: CASMSLGGTTEKLFF.

The CDR3 is CAWTEGLAGRDTQYF. The CDR3, as DNA: TGTGCCTGGACCGAAGGACTAGCGGGAAGAGATACGCAGTATTTT. The chain has TRBV30 and TRBJ2-3, with TRBD2 matching 12 bases. The length of the CDR3 is 15 residues. Trimming cost V 4 bases and J 5 bases; bases outside gene matches: 7. Germline V gene sequence: CDR1 GTSNPN, CDR2 SVGIG (reference sequence).

This clone was counted between two and nine times. The CDR3 here is CASSPSPPGGGYTF. The CDR3 nucleotides are TGTGCCAGCTCACCATCCCCGCCGGGAGGAGGCTACACCTTC. The chain recombines TRBV18 with TRBJ1-2; D gene uncertain. The V end lost 2 bases, the J end lost 8 bases, and 15 bases lay between the germline ends. This CDR3 is built from 14 residues. The germline gives CDR1 KGHSH, CDR2 LQKENI.

The chain links TRBV5-5 to TRBJ1-5; 7 bases are shared with TRBD1. Germline V gives CDR1 SGHKS, CDR2 YYEKEE (reference sequence). J was trimmed by 0 bases and V by 0 bases; bases with no gene match: 3. The CDR3 length is 16 residues. DNA of the CDR3: TGTGCCAGCAGCTTGGGACAGGGATATAGCAATCAGCCCCAGCATTTT. Translating it yields CASSLGQGYSNQPQHF.

The rearrangement links TRBV5-1 to TRBJ1-2, with TRBD1 matching over 7 bases. The CDR3 consists of 18 residues. Per the germline V gene, CDR1 is SGHRS and CDR2 is YFSETQ. J lost 2 bases, V lost 4 bases, and 17 bases had no gene match. The CDR3 DNA follows: TGCGCCAGCAGCCAAACCTTCCCCCCGGGACAGCAAAACTATGGCTACACCTTC. Translation: CASSQTFPPGQQNYGYTF.

The chain couples TRBV11-2 to TRBJ1-1, with D maybe TRBD1 (5 bases). Germline lookup yields CDR1 SGHAT and CDR2 FQNNGV. V dropped 5 bases and J dropped 2 bases, with 15 bases sitting between them. This CDR3 spans 15 amino acids. This CDR3 is CASSGGTSANTEAFF. Here the CDR3 DNA reads TGTGCCAGCAGCGGGGGTACAAGTGCTAACACTGAAGCTTTCTTT.

This clone was detected only once. This rearrangement joins TRBV5-1 to TRBJ1-2; D is perhaps TRBD1 (6 bases). Between the trimmed V and J ends, which lost 5 bases and 10 bases, there was a span of 21 bases. This CDR3 comprises 14 residues. Germline values: CDR1 SGHRS, CDR2 YFSETQ. The CDR3 spells CASRPSPGTSFYTF. The CDR3, as DNA: TGCGCCAGCAGACCCTCCCCCGGGACATCTTTCTACACCTTC.

The chain has TRBV9 and TRBJ1-2; D unresolved. Germline lookup yields CDR1 SGDLS and CDR2 YYNGEE. The CDR3 contains 12 residues. V shed 0 bases and J shed 6 bases, with 6 bases lying between them. The CDR3 bases are TGTGCCAGCAGCGTAGCTGGGGATGGCTACACCTTC. Translation gives CASSVAGDGYTF.